The clone carrying this T cell receptor beta chain was seen once. The data derive from a study of lymphopenia after photon versus proton radiotherapy. Using immunoSEQ multiplex PCR, the repertoire was profiled, and TCRdb retains in-frame clones only, with some absent. The profile shows tens of thousands of clones, roughly 86% of them singletons. Trimming took off 0 bases at V and 2 bases at J, with 6 bases between the two ends. The CDR3 has 14 amino acids. Germline V gene sequence: CDR1 KGHSH, CDR2 LQKENI. The J gene is TRBJ2-3, the V gene TRBV18; no firm D call. This receptor was obtained from a man in his forties with gastric cancer. The specimen comprised peripheral blood, sampled from a patient treated with photon-based radiotherapy. CDR3 amino acids: CASSPPVVTDTQYF. In DNA, the CDR3 is TGTGCCAGCTCACCACCGGTGGTCACAGATACGCAGTATTTT.